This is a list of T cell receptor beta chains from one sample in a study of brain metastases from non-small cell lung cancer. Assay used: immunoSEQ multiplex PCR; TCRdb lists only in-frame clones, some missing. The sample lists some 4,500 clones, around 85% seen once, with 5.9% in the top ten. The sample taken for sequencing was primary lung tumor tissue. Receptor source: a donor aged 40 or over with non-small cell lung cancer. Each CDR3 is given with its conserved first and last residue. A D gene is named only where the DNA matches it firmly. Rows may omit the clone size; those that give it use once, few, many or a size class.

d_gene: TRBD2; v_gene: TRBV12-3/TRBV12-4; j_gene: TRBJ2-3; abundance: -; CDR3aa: CASSFGGADTQYF; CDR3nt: TGTGCCAGCAGTTTTGGGGGGGCAGATACGCAGTATTTT
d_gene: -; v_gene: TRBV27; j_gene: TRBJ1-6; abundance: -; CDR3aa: CASSGGREGSSPLHF; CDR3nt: TGTGCCAGCAGTGGCGGAAGGGAGGGTAGTTCACCCCTCCACTTT
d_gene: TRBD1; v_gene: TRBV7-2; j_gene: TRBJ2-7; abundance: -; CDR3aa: CASSSRQGSYEQYF; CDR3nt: TGTGCCAGCAGCTCTAGACAGGGGTCTTACGAGCAGTACTTC
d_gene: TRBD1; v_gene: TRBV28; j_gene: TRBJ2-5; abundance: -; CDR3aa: CASSDDRVRETQYF; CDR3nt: TGTGCCAGCAGCGATGACAGGGTACGAGAGACCCAGTACTTC
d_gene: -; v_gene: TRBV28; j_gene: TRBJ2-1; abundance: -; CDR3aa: CASIGNEQFF; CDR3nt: TGTGCCAGCATAGGGAATGAGCAGTTCTTC
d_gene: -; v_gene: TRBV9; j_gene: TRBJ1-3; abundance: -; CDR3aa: CASSVEGGNTIYF; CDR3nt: TGTGCCAGCAGCGTAGAGGGGGGAAACACCATATATTTT
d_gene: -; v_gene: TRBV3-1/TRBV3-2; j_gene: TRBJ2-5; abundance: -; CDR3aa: CASSQFESGQETQYF; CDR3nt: TGTGCCAGCAGCCAATTCGAATCGGGCCAAGAGACCCAGTACTTC
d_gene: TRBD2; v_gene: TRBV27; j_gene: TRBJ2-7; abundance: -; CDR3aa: CASAPSGAYEQYF; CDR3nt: TGTGCCAGCGCGCCTAGCGGTGCCTACGAGCAGTACTTC
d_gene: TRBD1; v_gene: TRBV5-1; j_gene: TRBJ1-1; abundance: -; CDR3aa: CASSSWTGMNTEAFF; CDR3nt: TGCGCCAGCAGCTCCTGGACAGGCATGAACACTGAAGCTTTCTTT
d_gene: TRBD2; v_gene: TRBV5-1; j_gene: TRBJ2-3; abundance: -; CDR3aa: CASSWGLAGAAGTDTQYF; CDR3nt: TGCGCCAGCAGCTGGGGACTAGCGGGAGCCGCTGGCACAGATACGCAGTATTTT
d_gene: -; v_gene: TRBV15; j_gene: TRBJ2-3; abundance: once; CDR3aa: CATSRDGVRDTQYF; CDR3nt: TGTGCCACCAGCAGAGATGGGGTCCGGGATACGCAGTATTTT
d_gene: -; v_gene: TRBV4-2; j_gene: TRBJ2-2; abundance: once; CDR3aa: CASSQEGTVNTGELFF; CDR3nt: TGTGCCAGCAGCCAAGAAGGGACGGTGAACACCGGGGAGCTGTTTTTT
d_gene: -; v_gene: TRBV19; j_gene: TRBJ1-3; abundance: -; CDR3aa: CASSIDGDSGNTIYF; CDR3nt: TGTGCCAGTAGTATAGACGGGGACTCTGGAAACACCATATATTTT
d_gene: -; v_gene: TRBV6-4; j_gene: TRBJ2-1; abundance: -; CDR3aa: CASSDGGVEVNEQFF; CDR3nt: TGTGCCAGCAGTGACGGCGGGGTGGAAGTCAATGAGCAGTTCTTC
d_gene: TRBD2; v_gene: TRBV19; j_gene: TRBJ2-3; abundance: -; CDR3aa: CASSMTLGGGIDTQYF; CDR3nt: TGTGCCAGTAGTATGACCCTTGGGGGGGGAATAGATACGCAGTATTTT
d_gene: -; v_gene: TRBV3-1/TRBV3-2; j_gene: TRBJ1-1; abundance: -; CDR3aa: CASSRRNEDTEAFF; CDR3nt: TGTGCCAGCAGCCGAAGGAACGAAGACACTGAAGCTTTCTTT
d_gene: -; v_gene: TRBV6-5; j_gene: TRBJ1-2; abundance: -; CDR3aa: CASSYKANYGYTF; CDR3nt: TGTGCCAGCAGTTACAAAGCTAACTATGGCTACACCTTC
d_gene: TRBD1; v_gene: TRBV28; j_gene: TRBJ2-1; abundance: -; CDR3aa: CASSLSQGVSNEQFF; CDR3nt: TGTGCCAGCAGTTTATCTCAGGGGGTCAGCAATGAGCAGTTCTTC
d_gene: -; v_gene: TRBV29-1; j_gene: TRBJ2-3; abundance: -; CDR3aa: CSVARPDLGDTQYF; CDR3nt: TGCAGCGTTGCTCGTCCGGACCTCGGAGATACGCAGTATTTT
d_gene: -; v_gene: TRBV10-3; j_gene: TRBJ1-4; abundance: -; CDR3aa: CAISEPRMGGNEKLFF; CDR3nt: TGTGCCATCAGTGAGCCCCGGATGGGGGGTAATGAAAAACTGTTTTTT
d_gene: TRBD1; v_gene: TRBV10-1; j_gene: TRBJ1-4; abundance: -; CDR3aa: CASSPPGGGGTNEKLFF; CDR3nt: TGCGCCAGCAGCCCCCCAGGGGGTGGTGGAACTAATGAAAAACTGTTTTTT
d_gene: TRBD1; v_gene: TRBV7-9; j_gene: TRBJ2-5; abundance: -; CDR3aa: CASSLAPVGGEETQYF; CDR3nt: TGTGCCAGCAGCTTAGCCCCGGTAGGGGGCGAAGAGACCCAGTACTTC
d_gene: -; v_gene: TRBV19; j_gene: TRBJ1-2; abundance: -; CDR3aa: CASKTAANYGYTF; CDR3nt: TGTGCCAGTAAGACGGCGGCTAACTATGGCTACACCTTC
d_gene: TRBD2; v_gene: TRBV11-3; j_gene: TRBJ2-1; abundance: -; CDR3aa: CASSLGTAGDYNEQFF; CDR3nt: TGTGCCAGCAGCTTAGGAACTGCGGGGGACTACAATGAGCAGTTCTTC
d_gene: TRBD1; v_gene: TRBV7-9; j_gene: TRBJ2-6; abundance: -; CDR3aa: CASSMYRGLTSGANVLTF; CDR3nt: TGTGCCAGCAGCATGTACAGGGGGCTTACCTCTGGGGCCAACGTCCTGACTTTC
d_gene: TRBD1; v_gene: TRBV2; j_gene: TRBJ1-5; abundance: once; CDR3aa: CASSNPGTENQPQHF; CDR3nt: TGTGCCAGCAGCAACCCCGGGACAGAAAATCAGCCCCAGCATTTT
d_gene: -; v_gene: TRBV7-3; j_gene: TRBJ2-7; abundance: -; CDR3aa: CASSLKGAYEQYF; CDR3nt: TGTGCCAGCAGCTTAAAGGGGGCCTACGAGCAGTACTTC
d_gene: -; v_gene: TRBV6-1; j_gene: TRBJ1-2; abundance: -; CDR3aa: CASSEVGGAAYGYTF; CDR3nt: TGTGCCAGCAGTGAAGTTGGGGGCGCGGCCTATGGCTACACCTTC
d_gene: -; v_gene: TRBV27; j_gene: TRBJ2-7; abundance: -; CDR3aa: CASSLRKGIYEQYF; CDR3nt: TGTGCCAGCAGTCTTCGGAAGGGAATCTACGAGCAGTACTTC
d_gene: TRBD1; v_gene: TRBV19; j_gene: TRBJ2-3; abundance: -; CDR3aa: CASSTRQGAADTQYF; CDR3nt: TGTGCCAGTAGTACCCGACAGGGGGCAGCAGATACGCAGTATTTT
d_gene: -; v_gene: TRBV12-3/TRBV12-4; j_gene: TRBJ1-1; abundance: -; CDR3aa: CASSQGPGEAFF; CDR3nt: TGTGCCAGCAGTCAGGGACCGGGCGAAGCTTTCTTT
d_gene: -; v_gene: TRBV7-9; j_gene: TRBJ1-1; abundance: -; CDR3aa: CASSLGDYTNTEAFF; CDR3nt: TGTGCCAGCAGCCTAGGGGATTATACGAACACTGAAGCTTTCTTT
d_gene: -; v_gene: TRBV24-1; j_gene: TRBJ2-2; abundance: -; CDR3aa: CATEGNYPGELFF; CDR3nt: TGTGCCACCGAGGGGAACTATCCCGGGGAGCTGTTTTTT
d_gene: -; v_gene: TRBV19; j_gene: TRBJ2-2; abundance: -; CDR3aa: CASSMRSGELFF; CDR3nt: TGTGCCAGTAGTATGCGTTCCGGGGAGCTGTTTTTT
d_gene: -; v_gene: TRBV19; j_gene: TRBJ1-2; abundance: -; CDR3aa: CASSISSGNGYTF; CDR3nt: TGTGCCAGTAGTATCTCAAGCGGGAATGGCTACACCTTC
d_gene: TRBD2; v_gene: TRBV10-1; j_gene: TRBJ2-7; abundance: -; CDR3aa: CASSNGLAEPYEQYF; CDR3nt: TGCGCCAGCAGTAATGGACTAGCGGAACCCTACGAGCAGTACTTC
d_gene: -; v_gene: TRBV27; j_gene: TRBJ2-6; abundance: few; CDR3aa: CASSFKASGANVLTF; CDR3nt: TGTGCCAGCAGTTTTAAGGCCTCAGGGGCCAACGTCCTGACTTTC
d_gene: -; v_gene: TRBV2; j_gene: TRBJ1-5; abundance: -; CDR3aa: CASSREGNQPQHF; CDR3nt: TGTGCCAGCAGTCGGGAAGGCAATCAGCCCCAGCATTTT
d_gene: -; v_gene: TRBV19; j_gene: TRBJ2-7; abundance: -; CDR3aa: CASSIEGVYEQYF; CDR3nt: TGTGCCAGTAGTATTGAGGGAGTCTACGAGCAGTACTTC
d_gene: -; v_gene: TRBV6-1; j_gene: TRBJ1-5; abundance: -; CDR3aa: CASSEAWTGRQHF; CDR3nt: TGTGCCAGCAGTGAAGCGTGGACGGGCAGGCAGCATTTT
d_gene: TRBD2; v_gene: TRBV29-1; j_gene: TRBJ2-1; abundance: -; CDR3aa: CSVGGAGVDEQFF; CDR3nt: TGCAGCGTGGGGGGAGCGGGAGTAGATGAGCAGTTCTTC
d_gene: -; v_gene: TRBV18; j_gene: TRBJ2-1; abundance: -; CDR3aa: CASSPPNLQNEQFF; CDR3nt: TGTGCCAGCTCACCTCCTAACCTCCAAAATGAGCAGTTCTTC
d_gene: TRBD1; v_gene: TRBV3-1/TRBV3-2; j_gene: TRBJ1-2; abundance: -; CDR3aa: CASSSTHTGENGYTF; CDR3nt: TGTGCCAGCAGCAGTACCCATACAGGGGAGAATGGCTACACCTTC
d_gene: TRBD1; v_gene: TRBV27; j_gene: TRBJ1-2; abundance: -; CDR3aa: CASSIDRGLGYTF; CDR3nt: TGTGCCAGCAGTATCGACAGGGGGCTAGGCTACACCTTC
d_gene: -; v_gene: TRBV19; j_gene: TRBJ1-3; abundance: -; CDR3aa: CASSIVTASGNTIYF; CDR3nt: TGTGCCAGTAGTATCGTGACAGCCTCTGGAAACACCATATATTTT
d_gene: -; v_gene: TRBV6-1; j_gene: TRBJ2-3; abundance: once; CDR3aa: CASSDVSQASNF; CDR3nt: TGTGCCAGCAGTGATGTCAGCCAAGCCAGTAATTTT